This TCR beta chain was sequenced for a study of shared clonotypes between healthy human individuals. V was clipped by 1 base and J by 1 base, with 2 bases between them. This CDR3 comprises 14 residues. Germline loops: CDR1 KGHSH, CDR2 LQKENI. Sequenced by immunoSEQ multiplex PCR; TCRdb stores in-frame clones only, minus some. The data show about 2.3 million clones, about 90% seen once. The specimen was naive CD4+ T cells from PBMCs. Documented subset: CD45RA+ positively selected. The rearrangement joins TRBV18 to TRBJ2-6; no clear D gene. The TCR comes from a man younger than 35 in good health. Some clones in this sample may be carry-over from other donors' samples. As DNA, the CDR3 is TGTGCCAGCTCACCACAGTCTGGGGCCAACGTCCTGACTTTC. As protein: CASSPQSGANVLTF.